Listed here is a single TCR beta chain. These data belong to a study of blood T cell repertoires in COVID-19. For the study at large: Acute-phase and convalescent COVID-19 samples originated in the United States, Italy and Spain.

Generated by immunoSEQ multiplex PCR, the TCRdb table keeps only in-frame clones and is missing some. This table holds about 120,000 clones, approximately 88% found once. Germline CDR1 and CDR2: LNHDA and SQIVND (reference sequence). V trimming: 8 bases; J trimming: 1 base; junction bases outside the gene matches: 4. The CDR3 extends over 13 amino acids. Source material: peripheral blood. The source of this sequence is a woman between 65 and 79 years old with acute or convalescent COVID-19. The V call is TRBV19, the J call TRBJ2-5; TRBD1 agrees at 7 bases. The CDR3 DNA sequence: TGTGCCAGTGCGACAGGGACCCAAGAGACCCAGTACTTC. Residues: CASATGTQETQYF. The variable domain in full, completed from reference TRBV19 and TRBJ2-5, reads DGGITQSPKYLFRKEGQNVTLSCEQNLNHDAMYWYRQDPGQGLRLIYYSQIVNDFQKGDIAEGYSVSREKKESFPLTVTSAQKNPTAFYLCASATGTQETQYFGPGTRLLVL.